The 31 T cell receptor beta chains listed next were all sequenced from one sample in a study of T-cell memory formation after mild COVID-19. TCRdb re-called the 5' RACE reads with MiXCR, one entry per CDR3 protein. The sample yields about 200,000 distinct CDR3 sequences, around 8.8% seen once. Sequenced: PBMCs or a T cell subset sorted from them (not recorded which). These receptors were collected from a man aged 18 to 29 who had mild COVID-19 (a few samples of this study predate the infection). Cell type and time point are not known.

The chain recombines TRBV7-9 with TRBJ2-3; 9 nucleotides match TRBD2. The CDR3 is made up of 15 amino acids. Looked up from germline, CDR1 is SEHNR and CDR2 is FQNEAQ (reference sequence). V lost 0 bases to trimming and J lost 6 bases; unmatched junction nucleotides: 4. The CDR3 coding sequence is TGTGCCAGCAGCTTAGCTCCTAGCGGGGTTGATACGCAGTATTTT. This encodes CASSLAPSGVDTQYF.

The V and J genes are TRBV12-3 or TRBV12-4 and TRBJ1-6; no definite D call. This CDR3 region has 15 residues. V was cut by 4 bases and J by 5 bases, with 12 bases left in between. The CDR3 sequence: CASSSPRVHNSPLHF. In DNA, the CDR3 is TGTGCCAGCAGTTCCCCGCGGGTACATAATTCACCCCTCCACTTT.

This clonotype was seen only a few times. V and J are TRBV20-1 and TRBJ2-1; 7 positions match TRBD2. CDR1 and CDR2 (germline): DFQATT, SNEGSKA (reference sequence). Germline trimming cut 7 bases from V and 7 bases from J; bases unmatched to any gene: 10. The CDR3 extends over 13 amino acids. The CDR3 nucleotides read TGCAGTGTTAGGGTTAGCGGGTATAATGAGCAGTTCTTC. This sequence encodes CSVRVSGYNEQFF.

This chain connects TRBV4-3 to TRBJ2-5; D possibly corresponds to TRBD2 (6 bases). Germline V gene lookup returns CDR1 LGHNA and CDR2 YSLEER. Trimming left V 1 base short and J 7 bases short, with 13 bases between. This CDR3 is built from 14 residues. The CDR3 loop is CASSQGGASGTQYF. CDR3 DNA sequence: TGCGCCAGCAGCCAAGGCGGGGCATCAGGGACCCAGTACTTC.

This clonotype has a handful of counts. The chain has TRBV14 and TRBJ2-2, with 8 bases that match TRBD1. The CDR3 extends over 17 amino acids. CDR1 and CDR2 from the germline V gene are SGHDN and FVKESK. V gave up 2 bases and J gave up 2 bases; unmatched junction bases: 7. In DNA form, the CDR3 reads TGTGCCAGCAGCCAACCGGGACAGGCTACCAACACCGGGGAGCTGTTTTTT. This translates into CASSQPGQATNTGELFF.

V is TRBV19 and J is TRBJ2-5; D is perhaps TRBD1 (6 bases). There are 14 residues in the CDR3. V lost 1 base, J lost 6 bases, and 12 bases lay in between. The germline V gene has CDR1 LNHDA and CDR2 SQIVND (reference sequence). The DNA for the CDR3 is TGTGCCAGTAGTATAGGTGGGGGCTGGAAGACCCAGTACTTC. Translating gives CASSIGGGWKTQYF.

Only a few counts were recorded for this clonotype. The genes are TRBV4-1 and TRBJ2-1, with D perhaps assigned TRBD1 or TRBD2 (5 bases each). The CDR3 contains 16 residues. Germline V gene data show CDR1 as MGHRA and CDR2 as YSYEKL. Trimming removed 0 bases at V and 4 bases at J, with 13 bases between. The CDR3 is CASSQEPGTDYNEQFF. CDR3 nucleotides: TGCGCCAGCAGCCAAGAACCCGGGACGGATTACAATGAGCAGTTCTTC.

This clonotype was detected many times. The chain couples TRBV12-3 or TRBV12-4 to TRBJ2-7; D unresolved. The CDR3 loop spans 16 amino acids. V was pared by 4 bases and J by 0 bases, with 16 bases between. This CDR3 reads CASSSQVAVSSYEQYF. DNA of the CDR3: TGTGCCAGCAGTTCTCAGGTGGCGGTGAGCTCCTACGAGCAGTACTTC.

The sample holds a few counts of this clonotype. This chain connects TRBV3-1 to TRBJ2-1; 7 nucleotides agree with TRBD1. V trimming: 6 bases; J trimming: 6 bases; junction bases outside the gene matches: 8. Germline assignment: CDR1 LGHDT and CDR2 YNNKEL (reference sequence). The length of the CDR3 is 14 residues. The CDR3 here is CASSPSEGANEQFF. CDR3 nucleotides: TGTGCCAGCAGTCCCTCTGAGGGGGCCAATGAGCAGTTCTTC.

CDR3 in DNA: TGTGCCAGCAGCTTAGTTGCGATCTCGGTAGAGGACACCGGGGAGCTGTTTTTT. Its translation: CASSLVAISVEDTGELFF. J is TRBJ2-2 and V is TRBV7-9; the D is unclear. The CDR3 is 18 residues long. Germline CDR1 SEHNR, CDR2 FQNEAQ (reference sequence). The germline V and J ends were trimmed by 1 base and 3 bases, with 18 bases remaining between them.

This clonotype was seen a handful of times. The chain uses TRBV2 and TRBJ2-7; 10 nucleotides line up with TRBD2. Trimming cost V 6 bases and J 3 bases; bases outside gene matches: 14. This CDR3 region has 17 residues. Germline assignment: CDR1 SNHLY and CDR2 FYNNEI. The CDR3 region has the DNA TGTGCCAGCAGAGTCCTAGCGGGGGCCCGCGAGGTCTACGAGCAGTACTTC. Translating it yields CASRVLAGAREVYEQYF.

In this sample, this clonotype turned up a few times. The chain links TRBV20-1 to TRBJ1-1; 9 nucleotides match TRBD1. Germline V gene lookup returns CDR1 DFQATT and CDR2 SNEGSKA (reference sequence). Trimming at V came to 5 bases and at J to 1 base, leaving 5 bases not matched to a gene. The CDR3 covers 14 residues. This CDR3 reads CSALQGAGNTEAFF. The CDR3, as DNA: TGCAGTGCTTTACAGGGGGCGGGGAACACTGAAGCTTTCTTT.

This clonotype has only a few counts. The CDR3 sequence is CSVKYQETQYF. The DNA of the CDR3 is TGCAGCGTTAAGTACCAAGAGACCCAGTACTTC. The chain joins TRBV29-1 to TRBJ2-5; D is ambiguous. Trimming took off 5 bases at V and 0 bases at J, with 4 bases between the two ends. The V gene's germline CDR1 is SQVTM and CDR2 ANQGSEA. The CDR3 is 11 residues long.

V and J are TRBV7-2 and TRBJ2-7; D unresolved. The germline CDR1 and CDR2 sequences are SGHTA and FQGNSA. V lost 5 bases, J lost 1 base, and 18 bases lay in between. The CDR3 extends over 16 amino acids. CDR3 residues: CASSPTLLGSSYEQYF. For the CDR3, the DNA is TGTGCCAGCAGCCCAACGTTGCTTGGTTCGTCCTACGAGCAGTACTTC.

This chain links TRBV7-3 with TRBJ1-1, with unresolved D. The CDR3 has 14 amino acids. Germline V CDR1 and CDR2: SGHTA, FQGTGA. Trimming took off 5 bases at V and 4 bases at J, with 14 bases between the two ends. CDR3 sequence (DNA): TGTGCCAGCAGCCGTTCTACTGTGGGCACTGAAGCTTTCTTT. Its protein is CASSRSTVGTEAFF.

There are many counts of this clonotype. V is TRBV7-2 and J is TRBJ2-7, with D perhaps assigned TRBD1 or TRBD2 (6 bases each). This CDR3 spans 15 amino acids. The V and J ends lost 5 bases and 4 bases respectively, with 18 bases between them. Germline CDR1 reads SGHTA; CDR2 reads FQGNSA. CDR3 sequence reads: CASSRLGGGPYEQYF. DNA of the CDR3: TGTGCCAGCAGCCGTCTTGGAGGGGGGCCGTACGAGCAGTACTTC.

The sample holds a few counts of this clonotype. The V call is TRBV29-1, the J call TRBJ2-2, with D tentatively TRBD1 (5 bases). Germline CDR1 SQVTM, CDR2 ANQGSEA. Trimming stripped 5 bases from V and 0 bases from J, with 10 bases between. The CDR3 contains 14 residues. The CDR3 spells CSVLTATNTGELFF. The CDR3 DNA sequence: TGCAGCGTTTTGACAGCAACGAACACCGGGGAGCTGTTTTTT.

The V gene is TRBV7-2, the J gene TRBJ2-7, with D possibly called TRBD1 or TRBD2 (5 bases each). Trimming stripped 5 bases from V and 7 bases from J, with 15 bases between. The germline gives CDR1 SGHTA, CDR2 FQGNSA. The CDR3 has 13 residues. The DNA for the CDR3 is TGTGCCAGCAGCCCCGGGACCACTCGGGAGCAGTACGTC. It codes for CASSPGTTREQYV.

This clonotype was observed a handful of times. This chain links TRBV18 with TRBJ2-3; D unresolved. V was trimmed by 1 base and J by 0 bases, leaving 8 bases between them. CDR1 is KGHSH, CDR2 LQKENI, per germline. The CDR3 runs to 15 residues. The CDR3 nucleotides read TGTGCCAGCTCACCACTCCCCTCTAGCACAGATACGCAGTATTTT. The encoded protein is CASSPLPSSTDTQYF.

The J gene is TRBJ1-4, the V gene TRBV12-3 or TRBV12-4; 7 nucleotides agree with TRBD1. J gave up 8 bases and V 6 bases, and 9 bases lay outside the gene matches. The CDR3 sequence is 14 residues long. This CDR3 is CASSQQGLAEKLFF. The CDR3 DNA reads as TGTGCCAGCAGCCAACAGGGGCTGGCGGAAAAACTGTTTTTT.

This clonotype was counted between two and nine times. This rearrangement joins TRBV20-1 to TRBJ1-6, with D perhaps matching TRBD1 (6 bases). The CDR3 totals 14 residues. Germline V gene sequence: CDR1 DFQATT, CDR2 SNEGSKA (reference sequence). V lost 5 bases, J lost 6 bases, and 14 bases lay in between. The CDR3 DNA reads TGCAGTGCTCCCCAGGGGCAAGCTAATTCACCCCTCCACTTT. It translates to CSAPQGQANSPLHF.

The V gene is TRBV25-1, the J gene TRBJ1-6, with D perhaps matching TRBD1 (6 bases). The CDR3 is 16 residues long. The germline V and J ends were trimmed by 7 bases and 0 bases, with 13 bases remaining between them. Germline lookup yields CDR1 MGHDK and CDR2 SYGVNS. As DNA, the CDR3 is TGTGCCAGCACCGGACAGCCTAGCTCCTATAATTCACCCCTCCACTTT. Amino acid sequence: CASTGQPSSYNSPLHF.

This clonotype was seen a few times. The J gene is TRBJ1-4, the V gene TRBV5-1; maybe TRBD1 (6 bases). V shed 5 bases and J shed 8 bases, with 16 bases lying between them. From germline, CDR1 is SGHRS and CDR2 YFSETQ. The CDR3 runs 14 residues. CDR3 sequence: CASSSGEAGEKLFF. CDR3 nucleotides: TGCGCCAGCAGTTCAGGGGAAGCGGGCGAAAAACTGTTTTTT.

The chain is built from TRBV20-1 and TRBJ2-5; D not certain. Between the trimmed V and J ends, which lost 6 bases and 2 bases, there was a span of 16 bases. The V gene's germline CDR1 is DFQATT and CDR2 SNEGSKA (reference sequence). The CDR3 spans 14 residues. The CDR3 here is CSAAFGTVQETQYF. The DNA for the CDR3 is TGCAGTGCCGCATTTGGAACCGTTCAAGAGACCCAGTACTTC.

In its sample, this clonotype was seen a few times. This chain uses TRBV25-1 with TRBJ2-1; the match to TRBD2 covers 16 bases. This CDR3 has 18 residues. V gave up 3 bases and J gave up 1 base; unmatched junction bases: 3. CDR1 and CDR2 (germline): MGHDK, SYGVNS. CDR3 nucleotide sequence: TGTGCCAGCAGTGACGGGACTAGCGGGGGGGGTTCCTACAATGAGCAGTTCTTC. This translates into CASSDGTSGGGSYNEQFF.

The V and J genes are TRBV7-3 and TRBJ2-3, with unresolved D. This CDR3 spans 13 amino acids. Germline-derived CDR1 and CDR2 are SGHTA and FQGTGA. Trimming shortened V by 3 bases and J by 2 bases, and 6 bases separated the two germline ends. The CDR3 protein is CASSFAVTDTQYF. The CDR3 coding sequence is TGTGCCAGCAGCTTCGCAGTCACAGATACGCAGTATTTT.

This clonotype turned up a few times. This rearrangement joins TRBV4-2 to TRBJ2-1; 7 nucleotides agree with TRBD2. In germline, CDR1 is LGHNA, CDR2 YNFKEQ. Losses at the gene ends were 4 bases for V and 4 bases for J; bases not matched to a gene: 10. The CDR3 is 16 residues long. The CDR3 region is CASSRGAGPFYNEQFF. The CDR3 nucleotides are TGTGCCAGCAGCCGGGGAGCGGGGCCCTTTTACAATGAGCAGTTCTTC.

This clonotype was counted many times. The chain has TRBV15 and TRBJ1-2, with TRBD1 matching over 8 bases. CDR3 size: 15 residues. With 5 bases clipped from V and 5 bases from J, the junction kept 10 bases outside the gene matches. CDR1 and CDR2 from the germline V gene are LNHNV and YYDKDF (reference sequence). The CDR3 region is CATSGFDRGDYGYTF. For the CDR3, the DNA is TGTGCCACCAGCGGTTTCGACAGGGGAGATTATGGCTACACCTTC. The complete variable domain, with remaining parts taken from reference TRBV15 and TRBJ1-2, reads DAMVIQNPRYQVTQFGKPVTLSCSQTLNHNVMYWYQQKSSQAPKLLFHYYDKDFNNEADTPDNFQSRRPNTSFCFLDIRSPGLGDTAMYLCATSGFDRGDYGYTFGSGTRLTVV.

This clonotype was counted ten times or more. The chain carries TRBV3-1 and TRBJ2-1; 12 bases map to TRBD2. V lost 3 bases and J lost 10; bases outside the gene matches: 10. This CDR3 contains 16 residues. Germline values: CDR1 LGHDT, CDR2 YNNKEL (reference sequence). CDR3 region: CASSHPLAGGPEEQFF. The CDR3 nucleotides are TGTGCCAGCAGCCACCCACTAGCGGGGGGCCCGGAGGAGCAGTTCTTC.

This clonotype was detected many times. The chain employs TRBV28 and TRBJ1-5; D remains ambiguous. CDR1 and CDR2 from the germline V gene are MDHEN and SYDVKM. The CDR3 extends over 12 amino acids. Trimming took off 7 bases at V and 8 bases at J, with 12 bases between the two ends. In DNA form, the CDR3 reads TGTGCCAGCACCTCGGTACAGAAGCCCCAGCATTTT. It translates to CASTSVQKPQHF.

This clonotype occurred many times. The chain links TRBV4-2 to TRBJ2-7; 7 bases map to TRBD2. The CDR3 loop spans 14 amino acids. J lost 3 bases, V lost 1 base, and 3 bases had no gene match. Germline assignment: CDR1 LGHNA and CDR2 YNFKEQ. The CDR3 nucleotides are TGTGCCAGCAGCCAAGGTGGGGGGGGCTACGAGCAGTACTTC. Amino acid sequence: CASSQGGGGYEQYF.